This TCR beta chain was recovered during a study of blood T cell repertoires in COVID-19. Sequenced by immunoSEQ multiplex PCR; TCRdb stores in-frame clones only, minus some. The profile shows a few hundred thousand clones, roughly 89% of them singletons. Germline-derived CDR1 and CDR2 are ENHRY and SYGVKD. V gave up 0 bases and J gave up 2 bases, with 11 bases separating them. CDR3 length: 15 amino acids. Participant ages covered about 18 to 95 years across 24 US areas. Clinical history as reported by participants underpinned cohort assignment. A COVID-19 case was met by exposed participants within 2 weeks before study entry.

The chain uses TRBV10-3 and TRBJ2-7; no clear D. The sequenced material came from PBMCs or T cells enriched from blood (not recorded which). The sequence came from a man aged 30-40 years who had been exposed to COVID-19. The CDR3 is CAISESGRPAYEQYF. In DNA form, the CDR3 reads TGTGCCATCAGTGAGTCCGGTCGTCCCGCCTACGAGCAGTACTTC.